The T cell receptor beta chain under discussion was sequenced for a study of blood T cells in healthy people across ages. Findings and limits, study-wide: In long-lived donors, naive CD4+ cell counts and diversity exceeded those of aged donors. When one million T cells were used, diversity estimates were thought to be underestimates. Getting older went along with TCR beta diversity per million T cells dropping roughly linearly.

There were healthy Caucasian individuals from Russia, aged about 6 to 100, serving as donors. The germline CDR1 and CDR2 sequences are WSHSY and SAAADI. CDR3 length: 17 amino acids. In regard to this clonotype: The antigen is undetermined. An end of the junction differs from the germline gene, which may be a read error.

Combining a sample-barcoded 5' primer with a J-beta primer mix, a second PCR ran for roughly 7 to 12 cycles. TCRdb re-analysed the 5' RACE reads in MiXCR, keeping a single row per CDR3 protein. Among 700,000 to 1,000,000 distinct CDR3 sequences listed, approximately 44% were seen once. J is TRBJ2-5 and V is TRBV10-2; a possible D gene is TRBD2 (5 bases). The sequencing sample was made of blood. The clonotype originates from a man between 60 and 70 years old in good health. The CDR3 spells CVSSEIRGKSFVETQYF. Written as DNA, the CDR3 is TGCGTCAGCAGTGAAATTAGAGGGAAATCCTTCGTAGAGACCCAGTACTTC.